The 20 T cell receptor beta chains below were found in one sample sequenced in a study of T cell responses to AZD1222 COVID-19 vaccine. Clones were sequenced by immunoSEQ multiplex PCR, and TCRdb holds only the in-frame ones, with some missing. This table holds about 140,000 clones, roughly 90% found once. This material consisted of peripheral blood, taken on day 0 of AZD1222 vaccination. Every receptor here comes from an adult in good health.

The rearrangement joins TRBV5-4 to TRBJ1-3; D ambiguous. The length of the CDR3 is 14 residues. Germline V gene lookup returns CDR1 SGHNT and CDR2 YYREEE (reference sequence). V shed 3 bases and J shed 4 bases, with 11 bases lying between them. In DNA, the CDR3 is TGTGCCAGCAGCTCTCCTCGTCACGGAAACACCATATATTTT. It is translated as CASSSPRHGNTIYF.

V and J are TRBV3-1 (or the pseudogene TRBV3-2) and TRBJ2-7; 7 bases match TRBD2. Trimming cost V 4 bases and J 2 bases; bases outside gene matches: 14. The CDR3 sequence is 17 residues long. Per germline, CDR1 LGHDT and CDR2 YNNKEL (reference sequence). As DNA, the CDR3 is TGTGCCAGCAGCCGGGCCGTGGGGCTAGCGGAACCCTACGAGCAGTACTTC. It encodes CASSRAVGLAEPYEQYF.

V usage is TRBV4-2 and J usage is TRBJ2-5; 13 bases fit TRBD2. J gave up 5 bases and V 4 bases, and 4 bases lay outside the gene matches. CDR3 length: 15 amino acids. The V gene's germline CDR1 is LGHNA and CDR2 YNFKEQ. Here the CDR3 DNA reads TGTGCCAGCAGCCCACGGACTAGCGGGGGTGAGACCCAGTACTTC. The encoded protein is CASSPRTSGGETQYF.

V usage is TRBV3-1 (or the pseudogene TRBV3-2) and J usage is TRBJ2-2; D unresolved. V was clipped by 2 bases and J by 1 base, with 5 bases between them. The CDR3 consists of 14 residues. Germline V lookup: CDR1 LGHDT, CDR2 YNNKEL (reference sequence). CDR3 sequence reads: CASSQRENTGELFF. As DNA, the CDR3 is TGTGCCAGCAGCCAAAGGGAGAACACCGGGGAGCTGTTTTTT.

The V and J genes are TRBV5-1 and TRBJ2-3; tentative D call: TRBD1 (5 bases). Germline lookup yields CDR1 SGHRS and CDR2 YFSETQ. The V gene lost 2 bases and the J gene lost 3 bases, with 10 bases spanning the gap. The CDR3 is 14 residues long. This CDR3 reads CASSLSDRTDTQYF. CDR3 bases: TGCGCCAGCAGCTTATCTGACAGAACAGATACGCAGTATTTT.

The V and J genes are TRBV10-3 and TRBJ2-7; weak D call: TRBD1 (6 bases). V shed 3 bases and J shed 4 bases, with 10 bases lying between them. Germline V lookup: CDR1 ENHRY, CDR2 SYGVKD. The CDR3 spans 13 residues. CDR3 sequence reads: CAISDQTGYEQYF. CDR3 coding DNA: TGTGCCATCAGTGACCAGACAGGTTACGAGCAGTACTTC.

The chain employs TRBV18 and TRBJ2-1; TRBD1 might be the D (6 bases). The length of the CDR3 is 16 residues. V was clipped by 0 bases and J by 3 bases, with 12 bases between them. The germline V gene has CDR1 KGHSH and CDR2 LQKENI. The CDR3 nucleotides are TGTGCCAGCTCACCACCCACCAGGGGTGTCTACAATGAGCAGTTCTTC. This sequence encodes CASSPPTRGVYNEQFF.

This chain joins TRBV7-2 and TRBJ1-4; D not certain. CDR3 size: 14 residues. CDR1 and CDR2 from the germline V gene are SGHTA and FQGNSA. V was cut by 4 bases and J by 8 bases, with 14 bases left in between. CDR3 in DNA: TGTGCCAGCAGCTATGGTGGGGTTCCCGAAAAACTGTTTTTT. Encoded protein: CASSYGGVPEKLFF.

The chain uses TRBV19 and TRBJ1-3; the D is unclear. Trimming cost V 7 bases and J 0 bases, with 7 bases left between them. Per germline, CDR1 LNHDA and CDR2 SQIVND (reference sequence). The CDR3 has 13 amino acids. CDR3 protein: CASTSTSGNTIYF. The CDR3 coding sequence is TGTGCCAGTACCTCTACCTCTGGAAACACCATATATTTT.

The chain combines TRBV10-3 with TRBJ1-3; no clear D. The germline V gene encodes CDR1 ENHRY and CDR2 SYGVKD. This CDR3 region has 15 residues. Trimming cost V 5 bases and J 0 bases, with 11 bases left between them. In DNA form, the CDR3 reads TGTGCCATCAGTTCGGATGGCTACTCTGGAAACACCATATATTTT. As protein: CAISSDGYSGNTIYF.

V and J are TRBV19 and TRBJ2-5; D might be TRBD1 (6 bases). V was clipped by 4 bases and J by 4 bases, with 10 bases between them. This CDR3 region has 13 residues. Germline V gene sequence: CDR1 LNHDA, CDR2 SQIVND (reference sequence). As DNA, the CDR3 is TGTGCCAGTAGTAATTTAGGGGGAGAGACCCAGTACTTC. The encoded protein is CASSNLGGETQYF.

This CDR3 reads CASRGVKRETQYF. The CDR3 DNA sequence: TGTGCCAGCCGGGGGGTCAAAAGGGAGACCCAGTACTTC. The chain uses TRBV6-5 and TRBJ2-5; the match to TRBD2 covers 7 bases. The V and J ends lost 8 bases and 5 bases, in that order; junction bases with no gene match: 8. The CDR3 consists of 13 residues. Germline lookup yields CDR1 MNHEY and CDR2 SVGAGI.

This sequence joins TRBV18 and TRBJ2-1, with D tentatively TRBD1 (5 bases). Germline loops: CDR1 KGHSH, CDR2 LQKENI. V lost 6 bases and J lost 8, with 8 bases in between. There are 11 residues in the CDR3. In DNA form, the CDR3 reads TGTGCCAGCTCCCCCAGGGATGAGCAGTTCTTC. This gives the protein CASSPRDEQFF.

J is TRBJ2-1 and V is TRBV3-1 (or the pseudogene TRBV3-2); perhaps TRBD2 as D (6 bases). There are 14 residues in the CDR3. Trimming took 7 bases from V and 6 from J, leaving 16 bases between them. Germline V gives CDR1 LGHDT, CDR2 YNNKEL (reference sequence). The CDR3 coding sequence is TGTGCCAGCAACGCAGTTGGGGGGTTCAATGAGCAGTTCTTC. Protein sequence: CASNAVGGFNEQFF.

The genes are TRBV3-1 (or the pseudogene TRBV3-2) and TRBJ2-2; 10 bases line up with TRBD1. CDR1 is LGHDT and CDR2 is YNNKEL in the germline V gene (reference sequence). The ends lost 4 bases at V and 6 bases at J; junction bases unmatched: 8. The CDR3 length is 16 residues. CDR3 sequence: CASSRGTGVSSGELFF. CDR3 nucleotide sequence: TGTGCCAGCAGCCGCGGGACAGGGGTTTCATCCGGGGAGCTGTTTTTT.

The chain uses TRBV5-6 and TRBJ1-6, with D tentatively TRBD1 (5 bases). The CDR3 covers 15 residues. V lost 5 bases and J 3 bases, leaving 12 bases between the germline ends. Germline CDR1 is SGHDT and CDR2 is YYEEEE. CDR3 nucleotides: TGTGCCAGCAGAGATCAGGGAAACTATAATTCACCCCTCCACTTT. Translated: CASRDQGNYNSPLHF.

V gene TRBV2 combines with J gene TRBJ2-5; D unresolved. This CDR3 spans 13 amino acids. Germline loops: CDR1 SNHLY, CDR2 FYNNEI. Trimming removed 3 bases at V and 4 bases at J, with 9 bases between. This chain's CDR3 is CASSEIRRETQYF. CDR3 nucleotide sequence: TGTGCCAGCAGTGAGATCAGAAGAGAGACCCAGTACTTC.

The CDR3 sequence: CASSPPGDRGDTQYF. The DNA of the CDR3 is TGTGCCAGCTCACCACCGGGGGACAGGGGTGATACGCAGTATTTT. The chain links TRBV18 to TRBJ2-3, with TRBD1 matching over 10 bases. The CDR3 loop spans 15 amino acids. From germline, CDR1 is KGHSH and CDR2 LQKENI. The V segment lost 0 bases and the J segment 6 bases; nucleotides outside the gene matches: 3.

J is TRBJ1-4 and V is TRBV14; D unresolved. Germline CDR1 is SGHDN and CDR2 is FVKESK. Trimming pared 0 bases from V and 8 bases from J, leaving 13 bases between. The CDR3 has 15 amino acids. CDR3 residues: CASSQDGLRTEKLFF. CDR3 DNA: TGTGCCAGCAGCCAAGATGGACTTCGGACCGAAAAACTGTTTTTT. The full variable domain, rest sourced from reference TRBV14 and TRBJ1-4, is EAGVTQFPSHSVIEKGQTVTLRCDPISGHDNLYWYRRVMGKEIKFLLHFVKESKQDESGMPNNRFLAERTGGTYSTLKVQPAELEDSGVYFCASSQDGLRTEKLFFGSGTQLSVL.

This chain joins TRBV28 and TRBJ1-1, with TRBD1 as a possible D gene (5 bases). The V end lost 4 bases, the J end lost 5 bases, and 11 bases lay between the germline ends. Germline V gene data show CDR1 as MDHEN and CDR2 as SYDVKM. The CDR3 covers 13 residues. The CDR3 DNA is TGTGCCAGCAGTTACAGAGGGGCAACTGAAGCTTTCTTT. It is translated as CASSYRGATEAFF. Full variable domain (outside the CDR3, taken from reference TRBV28 and TRBJ1-1): DVKVTQSSRYLVKRTGEKVFLECVQDMDHENMFWYRQDPGLGLRLIYFSYDVKMKEKGDIPEGYSVSREKKERFSLILESASTNQTSMYLCASSYRGATEAFFGQGTRLTVV.